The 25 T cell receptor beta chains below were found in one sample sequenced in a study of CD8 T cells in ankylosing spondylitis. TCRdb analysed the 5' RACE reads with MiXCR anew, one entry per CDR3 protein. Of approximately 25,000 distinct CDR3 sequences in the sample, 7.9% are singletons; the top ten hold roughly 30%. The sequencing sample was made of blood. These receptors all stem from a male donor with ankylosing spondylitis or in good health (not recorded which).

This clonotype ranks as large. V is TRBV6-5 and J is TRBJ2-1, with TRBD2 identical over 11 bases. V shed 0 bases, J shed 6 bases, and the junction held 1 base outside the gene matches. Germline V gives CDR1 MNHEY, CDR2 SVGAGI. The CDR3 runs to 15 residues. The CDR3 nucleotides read TGTGCCAGCAGTTACTCGACTAGCGGGACCAATGAGCAGTTCTTC. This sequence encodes CASSYSTSGTNEQFF.

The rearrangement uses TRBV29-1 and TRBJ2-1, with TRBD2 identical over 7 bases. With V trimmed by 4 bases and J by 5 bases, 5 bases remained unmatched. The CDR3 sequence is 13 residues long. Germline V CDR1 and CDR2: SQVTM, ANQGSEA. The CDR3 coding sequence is TGCAGCGTTGTAGGGACTAACAACAATGAGCAGTTCTTC. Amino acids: CSVVGTNNNEQFF.

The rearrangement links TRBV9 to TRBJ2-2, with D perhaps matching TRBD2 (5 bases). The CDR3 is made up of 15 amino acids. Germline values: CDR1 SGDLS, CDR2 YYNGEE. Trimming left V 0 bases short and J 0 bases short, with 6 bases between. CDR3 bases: TGTGCCAGCAGCGTAGTCGGGACGAACACCGGGGAGCTGTTTTTT. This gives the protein CASSVVGTNTGELFF. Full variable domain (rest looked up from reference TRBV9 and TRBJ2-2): DSGVTQTPKHLITATGQRVTLRCSPRSGDLSVYWYQQSLDQGLQFLIQYYNGEERAKGNILERFSAQQFPDLHSELNLSSLELGDSALYFCASSVVGTNTGELFFGEGSRLTVL.

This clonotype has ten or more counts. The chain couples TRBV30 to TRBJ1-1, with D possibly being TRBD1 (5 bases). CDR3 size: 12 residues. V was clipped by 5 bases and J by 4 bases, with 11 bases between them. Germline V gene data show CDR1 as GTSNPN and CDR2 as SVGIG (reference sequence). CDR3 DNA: TGTGCCTGGTCCCAGGGCCCCACTGAAGCTTTCTTT. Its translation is CAWSQGPTEAFF.

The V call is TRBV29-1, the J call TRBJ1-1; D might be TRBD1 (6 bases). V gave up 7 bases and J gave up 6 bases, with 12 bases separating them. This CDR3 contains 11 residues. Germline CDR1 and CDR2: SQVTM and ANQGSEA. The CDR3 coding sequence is TGCAGCGCGATACAGGGACCTGAAGCTTTCTTT. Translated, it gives CSAIQGPEAFF.

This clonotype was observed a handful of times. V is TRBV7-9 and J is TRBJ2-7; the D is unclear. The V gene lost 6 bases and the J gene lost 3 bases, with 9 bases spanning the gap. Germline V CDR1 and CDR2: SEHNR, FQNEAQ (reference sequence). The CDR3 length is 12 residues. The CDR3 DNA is TGTGCCAGCAGTGACAAAAACTACGAGCAGTACGTC. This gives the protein CASSDKNYEQYV.

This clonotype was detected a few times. This CDR3 reads CASSLFRGTQETQYF. The CDR3 nucleotides are TGTGCCAGCAGTTTATTCCGGGGGACGCAAGAGACCCAGTACTTC. V is TRBV28 and J is TRBJ2-5, with a tentative D call TRBD2 (6 bases). Trimming pared 1 base from V and 2 bases from J, leaving 11 bases between. Germline CDR1 reads MDHEN; CDR2 reads SYDVKM. The CDR3 contains 15 residues.

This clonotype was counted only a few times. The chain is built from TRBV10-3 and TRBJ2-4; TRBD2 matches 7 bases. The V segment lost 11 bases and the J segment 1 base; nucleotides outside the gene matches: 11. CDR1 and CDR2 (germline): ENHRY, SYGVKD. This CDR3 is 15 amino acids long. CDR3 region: CASAGGEGAKNIQYF. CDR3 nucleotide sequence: TGTGCCTCCGCAGGAGGGGAGGGGGCCAAAAACATTCAGTACTTC.

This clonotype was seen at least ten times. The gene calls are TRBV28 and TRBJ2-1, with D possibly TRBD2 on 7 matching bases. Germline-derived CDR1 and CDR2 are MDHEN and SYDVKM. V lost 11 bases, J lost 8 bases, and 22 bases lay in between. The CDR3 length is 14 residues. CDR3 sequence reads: CASKKGGPSHEQFF. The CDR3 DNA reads TGTGCCTCGAAAAAGGGGGGGCCAAGCCATGAGCAGTTCTTC.

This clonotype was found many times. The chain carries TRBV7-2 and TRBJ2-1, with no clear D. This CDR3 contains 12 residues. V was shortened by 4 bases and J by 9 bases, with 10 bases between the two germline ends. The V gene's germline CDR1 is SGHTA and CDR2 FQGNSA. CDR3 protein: CASSSFMGEQFF. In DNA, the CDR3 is TGTGCCAGCAGCTCTTTCATGGGTGAGCAGTTCTTC.

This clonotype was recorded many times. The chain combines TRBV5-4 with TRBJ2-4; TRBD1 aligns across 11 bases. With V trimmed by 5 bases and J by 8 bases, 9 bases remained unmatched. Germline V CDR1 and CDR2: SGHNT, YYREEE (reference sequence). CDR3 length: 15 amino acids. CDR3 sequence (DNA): TGTGCCAGCAGACGGACAGGGGGCGATGGGGACATTCAGTACTTC. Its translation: CASRRTGGDGDIQYF. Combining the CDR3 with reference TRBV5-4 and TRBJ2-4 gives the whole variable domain ETGVTQSPTHLIKTRGQQVTLRCSSQSGHNTVSWYQQALGQGPQFIFQYYREEENGRGNFPPRFSGLQFPNYSSELNVNALELDDSALYLCASRRTGGDGDIQYFGAGTRLSVL.

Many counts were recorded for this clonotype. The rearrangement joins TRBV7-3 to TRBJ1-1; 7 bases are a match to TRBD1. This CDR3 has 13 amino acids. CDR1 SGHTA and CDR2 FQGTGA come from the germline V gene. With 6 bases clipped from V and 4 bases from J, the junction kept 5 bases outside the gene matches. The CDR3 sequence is CASSQGDRTEAFF. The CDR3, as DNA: TGTGCCAGCAGTCAGGGGGATCGCACTGAAGCTTTCTTT.

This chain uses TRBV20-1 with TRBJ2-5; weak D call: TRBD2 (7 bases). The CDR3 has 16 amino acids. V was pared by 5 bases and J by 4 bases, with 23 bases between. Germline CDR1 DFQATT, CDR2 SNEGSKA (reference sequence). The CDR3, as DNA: TGCAGTGCTGCACACTCGGGGGGCACCGGGGTAGAGACCCAGTACTTC. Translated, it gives CSAAHSGGTGVETQYF.

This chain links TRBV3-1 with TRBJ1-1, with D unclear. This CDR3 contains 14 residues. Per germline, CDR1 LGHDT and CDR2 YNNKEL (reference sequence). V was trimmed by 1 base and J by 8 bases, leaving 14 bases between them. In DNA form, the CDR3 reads TGTGCCAGCAGCCAAGGGACCTTCATAAACGAAGCTTTCTTT. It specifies CASSQGTFINEAFF.

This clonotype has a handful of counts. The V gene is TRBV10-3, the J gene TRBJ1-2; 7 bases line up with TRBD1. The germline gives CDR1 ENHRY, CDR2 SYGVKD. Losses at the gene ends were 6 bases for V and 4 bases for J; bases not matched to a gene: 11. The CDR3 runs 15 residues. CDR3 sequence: CAISYTGDSSYGYTF. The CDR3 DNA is TGTGCCATCAGCTATACAGGGGATAGTAGCTATGGCTACACCTTC.

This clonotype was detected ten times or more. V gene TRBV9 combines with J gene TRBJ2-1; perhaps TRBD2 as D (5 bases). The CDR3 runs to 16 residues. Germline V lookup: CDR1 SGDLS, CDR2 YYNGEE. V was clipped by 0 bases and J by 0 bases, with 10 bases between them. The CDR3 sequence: CASSVADSRSYNEQFF. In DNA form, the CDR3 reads TGTGCCAGCAGCGTAGCGGACTCGCGCTCCTACAATGAGCAGTTCTTC.

The CDR3 bases are TGTGCCATCAGGGGACAGGGAAATGAGCAGTTCTTC. It translates to CAIRGQGNEQFF. The gene calls are TRBV10-3 and TRBJ2-1; 9 bases line up with TRBD1. This CDR3 spans 12 amino acids. V shed 6 bases and J 7 bases; nucleotides not matched to a gene: 1. CDR1 ENHRY and CDR2 SYGVKD come from the germline V gene.

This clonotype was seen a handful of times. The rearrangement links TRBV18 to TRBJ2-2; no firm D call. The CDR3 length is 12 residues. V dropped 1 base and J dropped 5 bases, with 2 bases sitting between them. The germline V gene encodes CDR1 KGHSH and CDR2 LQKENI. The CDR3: CASSPQTGELFF. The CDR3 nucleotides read TGTGCCAGCTCACCACAAACCGGGGAGCTGTTTTTT.

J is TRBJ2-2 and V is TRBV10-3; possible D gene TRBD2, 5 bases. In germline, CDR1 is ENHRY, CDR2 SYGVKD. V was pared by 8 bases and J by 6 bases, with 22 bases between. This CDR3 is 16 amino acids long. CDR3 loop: CAIARPGFVGSGELFF. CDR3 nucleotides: TGTGCCATCGCGCGACCGGGATTTGTTGGGTCCGGGGAGCTGTTTTTT.

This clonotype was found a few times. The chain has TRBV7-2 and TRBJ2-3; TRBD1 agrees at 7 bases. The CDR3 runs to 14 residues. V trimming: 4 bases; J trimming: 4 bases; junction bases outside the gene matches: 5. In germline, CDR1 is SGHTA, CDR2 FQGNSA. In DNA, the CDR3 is TGTGCCAGCAGCTCCCGACAGGGTGCAGATACGCAGTATTTT. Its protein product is CASSSRQGADTQYF.

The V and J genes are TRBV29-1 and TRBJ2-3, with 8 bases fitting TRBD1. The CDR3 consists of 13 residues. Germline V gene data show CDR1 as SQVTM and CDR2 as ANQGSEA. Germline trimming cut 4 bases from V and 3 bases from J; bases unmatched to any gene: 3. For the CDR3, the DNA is TGCAGCGTTGGACAGGGGATAACAGATACGCAGTATTTT. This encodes CSVGQGITDTQYF.

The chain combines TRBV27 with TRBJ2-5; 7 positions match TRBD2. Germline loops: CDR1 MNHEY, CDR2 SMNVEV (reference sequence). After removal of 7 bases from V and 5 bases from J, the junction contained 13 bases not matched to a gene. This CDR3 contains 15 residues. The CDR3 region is CASMPLGEGDETQYF. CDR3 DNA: TGTGCCAGCATGCCGTTAGGGGAGGGTGATGAGACCCAGTACTTC.

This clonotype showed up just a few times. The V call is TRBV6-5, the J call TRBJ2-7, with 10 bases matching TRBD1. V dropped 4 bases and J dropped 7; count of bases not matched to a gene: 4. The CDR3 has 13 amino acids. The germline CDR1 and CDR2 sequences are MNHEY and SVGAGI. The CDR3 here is CASSFDRGLEQYF. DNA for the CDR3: TGTGCCAGCAGTTTCGACAGGGGGCTTGAGCAGTACTTC.

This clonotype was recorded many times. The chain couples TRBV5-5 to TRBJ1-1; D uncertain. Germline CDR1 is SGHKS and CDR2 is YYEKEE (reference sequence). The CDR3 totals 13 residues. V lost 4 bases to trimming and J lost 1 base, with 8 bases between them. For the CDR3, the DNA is TGTGCCAGCAGCCGTACAGAGAACACTGAAGCTTTCTTT. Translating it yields CASSRTENTEAFF.

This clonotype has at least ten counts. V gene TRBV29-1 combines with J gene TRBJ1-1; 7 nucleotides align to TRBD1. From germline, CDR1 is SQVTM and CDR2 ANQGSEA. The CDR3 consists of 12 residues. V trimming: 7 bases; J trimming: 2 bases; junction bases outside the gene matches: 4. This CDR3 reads CSARQGNTEAFF. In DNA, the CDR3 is TGCAGCGCCAGACAGGGAAACACTGAAGCTTTCTTT.